This paragraph reports one TCR beta chain. Its matching antigen is unknown. The second PCR ran roughly 7 to 11 cycles with a sample-barcoded 5' primer and J-beta primers. Each cDNA molecule was tagged by a template-switch adaptor with 12 random nucleotides. Every sample returned 2.5 million or more CDR3-containing paired-end reads. TCRdb recomputed calls from the 5' RACE reads with MiXCR, one row per CDR3 protein. Counted here are around 2 million distinct CDR3 sequences, approximately 39% occurring once; the ten biggest clones make up 20% to 25%. The CDR3 sequence is 18 residues long. With 1 base removed from V and 0 bases from J, the gap between germline ends came to 18 bases. Germline-derived CDR1 and CDR2 are SGHTA and FQGNSA. Staff drew roughly 10 milliliters of peripheral blood from each donor. This record belongs to a study of blood T cells in healthy people across ages. Overall study results and limits: Comparison with aged donors showed that long-lived donors had more naive CD4+ cells and higher diversity.

Sequencing input: blood. The clonotype comes from a human donor in good health. The gene calls are TRBV7-2 and TRBJ1-2, with D possibly being TRBD1 (6 bases). The CDR3 is CASSLVGRGAIPNYGYTF. CDR3 DNA sequence: TGTGCCAGCAGCTTAGTTGGGCGGGGGGCAATTCCTAACTATGGCTACACCTTC.